This TCR beta chain was recovered during a study of Graves' ophthalmopathy and Graves' hyperthyroidism. The study recruited hyperthyroidism patients aged 18 to 65 who were newly diagnosed, under 2 months' duration. What supplied the PBMCs was about 9.1 ml of fresh peripheral blood. Points from the study as a whole: At about 69% sensitivity and 72.22% specificity, the model predicted progression of the ophthalmopathy. In blood, most expanded thyroid clonotypes above 0.001 frequency were also detected.

This clonotype has ten or more counts. The antigen is not known. Beta-chain TCR CDR3 regions were amplified from RNA transcripts. RT-PCR was first run with HTBI primers, then multiplex PCR in a second round. TCRdb reanalysed the multiplex PCR reads using MiXCR and keeps one entry per CDR3 protein. This sample yields 400,000 or so distinct CDR3 sequences, of which 15% are seen a single time; 5.5% to 7% belongs to the top ten. The sequence was collected from a woman aged 18-30 years with stable Graves' hyperthyroidism. Sequenced input: peripheral blood.

The CDR3 nucleotides read TGTGCCAGCAGCTTAGTCGCTGGGCTAGAGACCCAGTACTTC. It specifies CASSLVAGLETQYF. V and J are TRBV7-2 and TRBJ2-5; D is ambiguous. The V gene lost 1 base and the J gene lost 4 bases, with 10 bases spanning the gap. Germline CDR1 reads SGHTA; CDR2 reads FQGNSA. This CDR3 contains 14 residues.